The sequence of this T cell receptor beta chain was determined in a study of T cell responses to AZD1222 COVID-19 vaccine (dated by TCRdb to about 2021). Notes on the research overall: TCR sequencing was performed for 230 to 250 trial participants, of whom about 210 were given two doses of AZD1222 and approximately 25 were given two doses of MenACWY control vaccine. Trial participants were enrolled by age into subgroups of 18-55, 56-69 and 70-plus years, and roughly 160, 29 and 62 TCR-sequenced participants, respectively, were included in these subgroups. Overall results and qualifications from the work: In the small 56-69-year group, the increase in depth fell short of significance, most likely because of low power. Reportedly, almost half of the unique spike-specific TCRs recognized epitopes lying outside the regions that are mutated in the B.1.351 and B.1.1.7 variants. Conclusions about previously exposed vaccinees are limited, since just five to seven AZD1222 recipients were seropositive for SARS-CoV-2 at baseline. Vaccine-associated CD4 TCRs spanned the whole spike protein, with dominant responses in regions 160-218 and 743-854. Participants were mostly white British and included more females than males, and it was suggested by the authors that clonal diversity may have been underestimated. After two AZD1222 doses, spike-specific TCR breadth and depth were significantly higher than at day 0 and than in MenACWY recipients. No day 14 peak-response samples were available, so repertoires were characterized only after the peak T cell response.

Worth noting for this clone: The antigen this receptor binds is unknown. Base qualities are not recorded, but no much larger clone differs from it by a single base.

The CDR3 starts with the cysteine, ends with the phenylalanine, and has 16 residues. Only CDR3 DNA remains: 48 bases, in frame from the first base. The germline V gene (reference sequence) supplies CDR1 LGHDT and CDR2 YNNKEL. Ends trimmed: V by 4 bases, J by 0 bases; bases unmatched to a gene: 6. The CDR3 regions of human TCRbeta chains were subjected to immunosequencing. The authors' pipeline ran thus. Repertoire TCRs were matched against a reference library of SARS-CoV-2-specific TCRs generated with the MIRA antigen-specificity platform. Breadth was defined as the fraction of unique TCRs that were SARS-CoV-2-associated. Depth was defined as the fraction of total T cells that were SARS-CoV-2-associated. Each spike-specific TCR was assigned to its reactive spike region and to a CD4 or CD8 class using the MIRA data. Log10-transformed breadth and depth values were compared by one-way ANOVA with Sidak's multiple comparisons tests. What TCRdb holds here is the immuneACCESS table cut down to in-frame rearrangements. Part of the clones is not present; checked against another copy, under half of the missing clones reflect an unresolved V gene, and the others are unexplained. That table supplies the V and J calls and clone size; D and trimming were determined from the DNA. Present in this sample are around 120,000 clones, about 88% of which were seen just once. Roughly 20% of the sample comes from the top ten.

This specimen's time point label, interpreted: baseline before first vaccination. In the paper's terms, the treatment or condition label means: meningococcal conjugate vaccine given as trial control. The vaccinee samples were drawn from two UK trials, COV001 and COV002, one of which was a single-blind randomized controlled phase 2/3 trial testing AZD1222 (ChAdOx1 nCoV-19) in healthy adults. For TCRbeta chain sequencing, PBMC samples from trial participants were taken at day 0 and at day 28 after the second dose. Sequenced here: peripheral blood, sampled on day 0 of MenACWY control vaccination. The rearrangement joined TRBV3-1 (or the pseudogene TRBV3-2) to TRBJ1-3; TRBD1 agrees with 7 junctional bases. The source is an adult in good health. The bases are TGTGCCAGCAGCCTTGGTGACAGGGTCTCTGGAAACACCATATATTTT. Translation gives CASSLGDRVSGNTIYF.